The 2 T cell receptor beta chains below were found in one sample sequenced in a study of blood T cell repertoires in COVID-19. The table came from immunoSEQ multiplex PCR; TCRdb's copy has only in-frame clones and leaves some out. The sample lists about 100,000 clones; 70% to 90% were seen once. Sequenced: peripheral blood. The receptors stem from a human donor in a cohort sampled during active COVID-19.

V and J are TRBV27 and TRBJ2-1; D call uncertain. The CDR3 spans 16 residues. Looked up from germline, CDR1 is MNHEY and CDR2 is SMNVEV (reference sequence). The germline V and J ends were trimmed by 1 base and 7 bases, with 17 bases remaining between them. The CDR3 bases are TGTGCCAGCAGTTTATACCGGGTAAACGGTAGGAATGAGCAGTTCTTC. This encodes CASSLYRVNGRNEQFF.

V is TRBV4-3 and J is TRBJ2-1; TRBD1 aligns across 10 bases. V lost 2 bases and J lost 10; bases outside the gene matches: 11. CDR1 is LGHNA, CDR2 YSLEER, per germline. This CDR3 spans 16 amino acids. The CDR3 DNA is TGCGCCAGCAGCCAACAGACAGGGGGCCCTGCTTGGGAGCAGTTCTTC. Translated: CASSQQTGGPAWEQFF.